This T cell receptor (beta chain) was found in a study of blood T cell repertoires in COVID-19. Trimming took off 5 bases at V and 1 base at J, with 12 bases between the two ends. CDR1 is SGHRS, CDR2 YFSETQ, per germline. This CDR3 is built from 14 residues. Sequenced by immunoSEQ multiplex PCR; TCRdb stores in-frame clones only, minus some. The sample has about 300,000 clones, around 83% seen once. V is TRBV5-1 and J is TRBJ1-1, with D perhaps TRBD1 (5 bases). The clonotype originates from a woman in her fifties or sixties with acute or convalescent COVID-19. What was sequenced was peripheral blood. CDR3 amino acids: CASSHTRENTEAFF. For the CDR3, the DNA is TGCGCCAGCAGTCATACCAGGGAGAACACTGAAGCTTTCTTT.